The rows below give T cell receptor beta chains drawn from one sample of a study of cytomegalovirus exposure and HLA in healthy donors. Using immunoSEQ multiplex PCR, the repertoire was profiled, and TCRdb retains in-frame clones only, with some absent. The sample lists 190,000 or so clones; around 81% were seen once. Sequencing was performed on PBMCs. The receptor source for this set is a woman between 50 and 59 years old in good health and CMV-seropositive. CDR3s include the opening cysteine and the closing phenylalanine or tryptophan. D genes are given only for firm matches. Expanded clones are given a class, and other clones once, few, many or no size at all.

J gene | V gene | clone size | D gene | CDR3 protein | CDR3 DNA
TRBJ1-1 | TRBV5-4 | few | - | CASSQGGDDTEAFF | TGTGCCAGCAGCCAAGGGGGGGATGACACTGAAGCTTTCTTT
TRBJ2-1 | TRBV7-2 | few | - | CASSLGLDNNEQFF | TGTGCCAGCAGCTTAGGGCTCGATAACAATGAGCAGTTCTTC
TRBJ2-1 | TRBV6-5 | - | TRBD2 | CASSRTSGGAPEQFF | TGTGCCAGCAGTCGTACTAGCGGGGGGGCCCCTGAGCAGTTCTTC
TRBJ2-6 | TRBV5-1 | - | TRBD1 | CASSRDRSSGANVLTF | TGCGCCAGCAGTCGGGACAGGAGCTCTGGGGCCAACGTCCTGACTTTC
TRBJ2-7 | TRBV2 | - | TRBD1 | CASMRTGGSYEQYF | TGTGCCAGCATGAGGACAGGGGGATCCTACGAGCAGTACTTC
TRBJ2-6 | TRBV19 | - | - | CASSIGREAGANVLTF | TGTGCCAGTAGTATTGGCAGGGAAGCTGGGGCCAACGTCCTGACTTTC
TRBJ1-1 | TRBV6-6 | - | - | CASSGRTVAEAFF | TGTGCCAGCAGTGGCCGGACAGTCGCTGAAGCTTTCTTT
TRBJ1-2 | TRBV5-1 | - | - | CASSLTGAGNYGYTF | TGCGCCAGCAGCTTAACTGGGGCGGGAAACTATGGCTACACCTTC
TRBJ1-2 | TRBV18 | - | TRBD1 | CASSPGQGAYGYTF | TGTGCCAGCTCACCGGGACAGGGAGCCTATGGCTACACCTTC
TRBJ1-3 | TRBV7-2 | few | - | CASSPISSGNTIYF | TGTGCCAGCAGCCCAATCAGCTCTGGAAACACCATATATTTT
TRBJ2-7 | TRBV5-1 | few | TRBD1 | CASSSGQGVDEQYF | TGCGCCAGCAGCTCGGGACAGGGGGTCGACGAGCAGTACTTC
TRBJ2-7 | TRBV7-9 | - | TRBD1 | CASSRMTGEDEQYF | TGTGCCAGCAGCAGAATGACAGGGGAGGACGAGCAGTACTTC
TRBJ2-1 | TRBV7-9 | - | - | CASSLDARGNEQFF | TGTGCCAGCAGCTTAGATGCTAGAGGGAATGAGCAGTTCTTC
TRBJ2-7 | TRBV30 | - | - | CAWSRDNTGEQYF | TGTGCCTGGAGTCGTGACAACACTGGAGAGCAGTACTTC
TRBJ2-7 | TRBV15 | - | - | CATSRVGTDEQYF | TGTGCCACCAGCAGAGTAGGGACTGACGAGCAGTACTTC
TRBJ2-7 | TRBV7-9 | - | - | CASSPRANSYEQYF | TGTGCCAGCAGCCCCAGGGCCAACTCCTACGAGCAGTACTTC
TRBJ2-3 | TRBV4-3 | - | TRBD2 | CASSQVGLAGDLTSTDTQYF | TGCGCCAGCAGCCAAGTGGGACTAGCGGGAGACCTTACTAGCACAGATACGCAGTATTTT
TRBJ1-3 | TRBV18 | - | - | CASSPPGVNSGNTIYF | TGTGCCAGCTCACCACCAGGGGTGAACTCTGGAAACACCATATATTTT
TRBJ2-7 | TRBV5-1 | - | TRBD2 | CAPSGGGRYEQYF | TGCGCCCCTAGCGGGGGGGGGAGGTACGAGCAGTACTTC
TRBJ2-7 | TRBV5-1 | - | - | CASSPDSKLDEQYF | TGCGCCAGCAGCCCCGACAGCAAGCTCGACGAGCAGTACTTC
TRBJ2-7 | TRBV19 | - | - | CASSMGLPSYEQYF | TGTGCCAGTAGTATGGGACTCCCCTCCTACGAGCAGTACTTC
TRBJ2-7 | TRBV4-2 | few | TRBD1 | CASSQEVGQGESYEQYF | TGTGCCAGCAGCCAAGAGGTTGGGCAGGGGGAATCCTACGAGCAGTACTTC
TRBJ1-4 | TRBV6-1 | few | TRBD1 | CASILGTGYEKLFF | TGTGCCAGCATATTGGGGACAGGGTATGAAAAACTGTTTTTT
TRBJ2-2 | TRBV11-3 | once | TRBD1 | CASSPHRGPRLMPGELFF | TGTGCCAGCAGCCCGCACAGGGGGCCCCGTCTTATGCCCGGGGAGCTGTTTTTT
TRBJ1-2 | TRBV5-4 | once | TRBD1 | CASSLRQGGLNGYTF | TGTGCCAGCAGCTTGCGACAGGGAGGTTTGAATGGCTACACCTTC
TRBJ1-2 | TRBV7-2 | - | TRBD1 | CASSLNSPGTGSGYTF | TGTGCCAGCAGCTTAAACAGCCCCGGGACAGGGTCTGGCTACACCTTC
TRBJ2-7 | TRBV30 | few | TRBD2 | CARDRSSGVGEQYF | TGTGCCCGAGACCGGAGTAGCGGGGTGGGCGAGCAGTACTTC
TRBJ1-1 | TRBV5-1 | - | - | CASSLQGVATEAFF | TGCGCCAGCAGCTTACAGGGAGTGGCCACTGAAGCTTTCTTT
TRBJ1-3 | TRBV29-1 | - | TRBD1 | CSVEGGGRPSGNTIYF | TGCAGCGTTGAAGGAGGGGGCAGGCCCTCTGGAAACACCATATATTTT
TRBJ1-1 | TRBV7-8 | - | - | CASSTQANTEAFF | TGTGCCAGCAGCACGCAGGCGAACACTGAAGCTTTCTTT
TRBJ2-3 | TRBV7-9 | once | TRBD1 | CASSPWDRALMDTQYF | TGTGCCAGCAGCCCGTGGGACAGGGCCCTAATGGATACGCAGTATTTT
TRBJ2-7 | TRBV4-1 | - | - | CASSTSSRYEQYF | TGCGCCAGCAGCACTAGCTCAAGGTACGAGCAGTACTTC
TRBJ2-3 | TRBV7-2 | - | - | CASSPSGYSTDTQYF | TGTGCCAGCAGCCCCAGCGGCTATAGCACAGATACGCAGTATTTT
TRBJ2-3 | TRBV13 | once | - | CASSHPLGLAGTDTQYF | TGTGCCAGCAGCCATCCCCTCGGATTAGCTGGTACAGATACGCAGTATTTT
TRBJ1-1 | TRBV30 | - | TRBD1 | CAWTSGGRPNTEAFF | TGTGCCTGGACATCAGGGGGCCGCCCGAACACTGAAGCTTTCTTT
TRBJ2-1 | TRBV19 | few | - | CASSTQGNEQFF | TGTGCCAGTAGTACGCAGGGGAATGAGCAGTTCTTC
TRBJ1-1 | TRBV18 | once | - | CASSPIKPTGKVIEAFF | TGTGCCAGCTCACCTATAAAGCCTACGGGAAAGGTCATTGAAGCTTTCTTT
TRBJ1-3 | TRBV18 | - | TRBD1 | CASSPLDRGERNTIYF | TGTGCCAGCTCACCCTTAGACAGGGGAGAAAGAAACACCATATATTTT
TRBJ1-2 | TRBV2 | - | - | CASSESAGDNYGYTF | TGTGCCAGCAGTGAATCGGCAGGGGACAACTATGGCTACACCTTC
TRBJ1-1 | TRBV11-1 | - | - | CASRRGGGTEAFF | TGTGCCAGCAGGAGAGGTGGCGGGACTGAAGCTTTCTTT
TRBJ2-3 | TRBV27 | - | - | CASSLSREDTQYF | TGTGCCAGCAGTTTATCGCGGGAAGATACGCAGTATTTT
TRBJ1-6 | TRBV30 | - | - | CAWSVVRAELIPRAPLHF | TGTGCCTGGAGTGTAGTCCGAGCAGAGCTTATACCTCGGGCACCCCTCCACTTT
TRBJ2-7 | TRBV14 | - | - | CASAQTRYEQYF | TGTGCCAGCGCTCAGACTCGCTACGAGCAGTACTTC
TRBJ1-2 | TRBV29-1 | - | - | CSVHAGGGRWYGYTF | TGCAGCGTTCACGCGGGCGGGGGCAGGTGGTATGGCTACACCTTC
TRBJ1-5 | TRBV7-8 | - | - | CASSRTTGTNQPQHF | TGTGCCAGCAGCCGAACAACAGGGACGAATCAGCCCCAGCATTTT
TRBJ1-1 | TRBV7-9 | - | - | CASSYPGLNTEAFF | TGTGCCAGCAGCTATCCAGGCTTGAACACTGAAGCTTTCTTT
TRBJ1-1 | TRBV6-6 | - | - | CASSYSAGAGTEAFF | TGTGCCAGCAGTTACTCGGCGGGGGCAGGTACTGAAGCTTTCTTT
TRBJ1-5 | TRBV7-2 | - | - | CASSLKPGLNQPQHF | TGTGCCAGCAGCTTAAAGCCAGGCTTAAATCAGCCCCAGCATTTT
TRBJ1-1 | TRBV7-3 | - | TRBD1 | CASRTGGSNTEAFF | TGTGCCAGCAGGACAGGGGGATCGAACACTGAAGCTTTCTTT
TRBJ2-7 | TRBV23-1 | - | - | CASSQPDRNNSYEQYF | TGCGCCAGCAGTCAACCTGACAGAAATAACTCCTACGAGCAGTACTTC
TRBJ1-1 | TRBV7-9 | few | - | CASSLTRPNTEAFF | TGTGCCAGCAGCTTAACCAGGCCGAACACTGAAGCTTTCTTT
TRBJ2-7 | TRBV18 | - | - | CASASLGGSYEQYF | TGTGCCAGCGCAAGCCTCGGGGGCTCCTACGAGCAGTACTTC
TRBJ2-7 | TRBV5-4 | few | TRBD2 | CASSLVVAGRYEQYF | TGTGCCAGCAGCTTGGTGGTAGCGGGGCGCTACGAGCAGTACTTC